The 29 T cell receptor beta chains presented below share a single source sample, sequenced in a study of T cells in Graves' hyperthyroidism and ophthalmopathy. Amplified regions were TCR beta CDR3 sequences from RNA transcripts. During a first-round RT-PCR of the TCR CDR3, the HTBI primer set was used. TCRdb passed the multiplex PCR reads through MiXCR, listing each CDR3 protein once. The sample records about half a million distinct CDR3 sequences, approximately 25% being singletons. The sequenced material came from blood. All receptors derive from a young woman with Graves' ophthalmopathy.

This rearrangement joins TRBV12-5 to TRBJ1-1; D is undetermined. The germline CDR1 and CDR2 sequences are LGHNT and FRNRAP. The CDR3 covers 16 residues. Trimming shortened V by 2 bases and J by 1 base, and 14 bases separated the two germline ends. The CDR3 nucleotides are TGTGCTAGTGGTTTGCCTCAGGACTTTCCGAACACTGAAGCTTTCTTT. Amino acid sequence: CASGLPQDFPNTEAFF.

A few counts support this clonotype. Here the CDR3 reads CASSQGDTVLYEQYF. The CDR3 nucleotides read TGTGCCAGCAGCCAAGGGGACACCGTTCTCTACGAGCAGTACTTC. V usage is TRBV4-2 and J usage is TRBJ2-7; D possibly corresponds to TRBD1 (6 bases). Germline CDR1 LGHNA, CDR2 YNFKEQ. The germline V and J ends were trimmed by 1 base and 3 bases, with 13 bases remaining between them. There are 15 residues in the CDR3.

This clonotype turned up a few times. V gene TRBV2 combines with J gene TRBJ2-1; D possibly corresponds to TRBD2 (5 bases). The V gene lost 8 bases and the J gene lost 4 bases, with 9 bases spanning the gap. The CDR3 runs 12 residues. CDR1 and CDR2 (germline): SNHLY, FYNNEI. In DNA, the CDR3 is TGTGCCAGCGGCGGGCAATACAATGAGCAGTTCTTC. This translates into CASGGQYNEQFF.

The CDR3 loop reads CASSSIPDREPFGYTF. The CDR3 DNA follows: TGTGCCAGCAGTTCGATCCCGGACAGGGAACCTTTCGGCTACACCTTC. The chain joins TRBV27 to TRBJ1-2; 8 bases line up with TRBD1. The V segment lost 4 bases and the J segment 8 bases; nucleotides outside the gene matches: 15. Germline V gene sequence: CDR1 MNHEY, CDR2 SMNVEV (reference sequence). The CDR3 has 16 amino acids.

This clonotype was observed at least ten times. The rearrangement uses TRBV19 and TRBJ1-2; 9 positions agree with TRBD1. Germline loops: CDR1 LNHDA, CDR2 SQIVND (reference sequence). V trimming: 3 bases; J trimming: 7 bases; junction bases outside the gene matches: 9. CDR3 length equals 15 residues. As DNA, the CDR3 is TGTGCCAGTAGTATCCCTGACAGGGGGAGCGGTGGCTACACCTTC. This gives the protein CASSIPDRGSGGYTF.

In this sample, this clonotype turned up a few times. The rearrangement joins TRBV6-5 to TRBJ1-1; no firm D call. This CDR3 has 13 residues. V was trimmed by 2 bases and J by 6 bases, leaving 10 bases between them. Germline V gene data show CDR1 as MNHEY and CDR2 as SVGAGI. The CDR3 loop is CASSYGGISEAFF. DNA of the CDR3: TGTGCCAGCAGTTACGGAGGTATATCTGAAGCTTTCTTT.

This clonotype was observed at least ten times. The chain has TRBV6-1 and TRBJ1-2; D is ambiguous. This CDR3 is 14 amino acids long. V was clipped by 4 bases and J by 4 bases, with 13 bases between them. In germline, CDR1 is MNHNS, CDR2 SASEGT. The CDR3 region is CASSGLALTYGYTF. The CDR3 DNA reads as TGTGCCAGCAGTGGACTAGCCCTGACCTATGGCTACACCTTC.

This clonotype was detected ten times or more. This chain links TRBV29-1 with TRBJ1-2; 7 nucleotides match TRBD1. CDR1 is SQVTM, CDR2 ANQGSEA, per germline. The CDR3 has 14 residues. The ends lost 8 bases at V and 7 bases at J; junction bases unmatched: 16. The CDR3 protein is CSPHQKGALPGYTF. In DNA, the CDR3 is TGCAGCCCCCATCAGAAGGGGGCGCTTCCTGGCTACACCTTC.

The genes are TRBV5-1 and TRBJ1-1; D perhaps matches TRBD1 (6 bases). Germline V gives CDR1 SGHRS, CDR2 YFSETQ. The V gene lost 2 bases and the J gene lost 7 bases, with 15 bases spanning the gap. CDR3 length equals 14 residues. In DNA, the CDR3 is TGCGCCAGCAGCTTTAACAGGGCCCAGTTTGAAGCTTTCTTT. Protein sequence: CASSFNRAQFEAFF.

This clonotype was found many times. This sequence joins TRBV10-3 and TRBJ2-5; D unresolved. The CDR3 extends over 13 amino acids. Between the trimmed V and J ends, which lost 4 bases and 1 base, there was a span of 7 bases. CDR1 and CDR2 (germline): ENHRY, SYGVKD. The CDR3 loop is CAISANGQETQYF. CDR3 coding DNA: TGTGCCATCAGTGCAAATGGCCAAGAGACCCAGTACTTC.

This chain uses TRBV2 with TRBJ1-3; D unclear. V lost 10 bases, J lost 3 bases, and 7 bases lay in between. This CDR3 region has 11 residues. Germline V lookup: CDR1 SNHLY, CDR2 FYNNEI. CDR3 DNA: TGTGCCATCCGTGATGGAAACACCATATATTTT. Its protein is CAIRDGNTIYF.

This clonotype was detected many times. The V gene is TRBV28, the J gene TRBJ2-5; unclear D gene. This CDR3 has 12 amino acids. Germline V gene sequence: CDR1 MDHEN, CDR2 SYDVKM. The V end was cut by 6 bases, the J end by 5 bases, with 10 bases between. CDR3 in amino acids: CASSLLSETQYF. The CDR3 nucleotides are TGTGCCAGCAGCCTTCTCTCGGAGACCCAGTACTTC.

This clonotype was detected ten times or more. The J gene is TRBJ1-5, the V gene TRBV7-2; 9 bases map to TRBD1. Germline assignment: CDR1 SGHTA and CDR2 FQGNSA. CDR3 length equals 19 residues. Unmatched junction bases numbered 18, after V lost 4 bases and J lost 5 bases. Here the CDR3 DNA reads TGTGCCAGCAGCTCCCCCCCGACAGGGGGGTCGACAGGTCATCAGCCCCAGCATTTT. Amino acid sequence: CASSSPPTGGSTGHQPQHF.

This clonotype was observed many times. J is TRBJ2-5 and V is TRBV24-1, with TRBD1 as a possible D gene (6 bases). The V end lost 0 bases, the J end lost 0 bases, and 7 bases lay between the germline ends. The CDR3 loop spans 15 amino acids. Germline CDR1 and CDR2: KGHDR and SFDVKD. The CDR3 DNA reads TGTGCCACCAGTGATTTGAGGGGGAACCAAGAGACCCAGTACTTC. Its translation: CATSDLRGNQETQYF.

The chain recombines TRBV28 with TRBJ1-1; the D gene is possibly TRBD1 (5 bases). The germline CDR1 and CDR2 sequences are MDHEN and SYDVKM. Trimming shortened V by 1 base and J by 1 base, and 16 bases separated the two germline ends. The CDR3 spans 17 residues. The CDR3 loop is CASSLFGASLRNTEAFF. CDR3 nucleotides: TGTGCCAGCAGTTTATTCGGGGCGTCCCTACGGAACACTGAAGCTTTCTTT.

This clonotype was counted a few times. The chain combines TRBV12-3 or TRBV12-4 with TRBJ1-1; no definite D call. The CDR3 extends over 14 amino acids. V lost 3 bases and J lost 0, with 8 bases in between. In nucleotides, the CDR3 is TGTGCCAGCAGTTTGAGGGCCATGAACACTGAAGCTTTCTTT. Protein: CASSLRAMNTEAFF.

At least ten counts were recorded for this clonotype. Just one base apart from a much larger clone, this may be a read error. The CDR3 nucleotides read TGTGCTAGTACATCCAAGGGGCAGAACACTGAAGCTTTCTTT. Translation: CASTSKGQNTEAFF. The chain recombines TRBV12-5 with TRBJ1-1; TRBD1 is a possible D gene (5 bases). The CDR3 covers 14 residues. Germline CDR1 and CDR2: LGHNT and FRNRAP. The V and J ends lost 8 bases and 1 base respectively, with 14 bases between them.

This clonotype was recorded at least ten times. The chain joins TRBV6-1 to TRBJ1-2, with 7 bases matching TRBD1. Unmatched junction bases numbered 2, after V lost 2 bases and J lost 2 bases. Germline values: CDR1 MNHNS, CDR2 SASEGT. This CDR3 has 14 residues. This CDR3 is CASSEMDRNYGYTF. In DNA form, the CDR3 reads TGTGCCAGCAGTGAAATGGACAGGAACTATGGCTACACCTTC.

This clonotype was counted ten times or more. The chain uses TRBV6-1 and TRBJ2-7; TRBD2 agrees at 11 bases. The CDR3 runs 13 residues. Losses at the gene ends were 10 bases for V and 2 bases for J; bases not matched to a gene: 4. Germline CDR1 reads MNHNS; CDR2 reads SASEGT. The CDR3 here is CATGTSGAYEQYF. DNA for the CDR3: TGTGCCACAGGGACTAGCGGAGCCTACGAGCAGTACTTC.

This rearrangement joins TRBV6-1 to TRBJ2-3, with 10 nucleotides matching TRBD2. Germline-derived CDR1 and CDR2 are MNHNS and SASEGT. This CDR3 has 17 amino acids. With 1 base clipped from V and 4 bases from J, the junction kept 8 bases outside the gene matches. The CDR3 loop is CASSEVKAGGPSDTQYF. Written as DNA, the CDR3 is TGTGCCAGCAGTGAAGTGAAAGCGGGGGGGCCGTCAGATACGCAGTATTTT.

This clonotype was recorded at least ten times. The chain employs TRBV28 and TRBJ2-5; D gene ambiguous. The germline gives CDR1 MDHEN, CDR2 SYDVKM. The CDR3 loop spans 12 amino acids. Trimming cost V 3 bases and J 7 bases, with 9 bases left between them. CDR3: CASSFQLRTQYF. The CDR3 coding sequence is TGTGCCAGCAGTTTTCAACTAAGGACCCAGTACTTC.

This clonotype has ten or more counts. Sequence at one end of the junction differs from germline and may be a read error. The chain carries TRBV12-3 or TRBV12-4 and TRBJ1-1; D remains ambiguous. This CDR3 has 14 residues. This chain's CDR3 is CANSLGTLNTEAFF. CDR3 DNA sequence: TGTGCCAACAGTTTAGGCACCTTGAACACTGAAGCTTTCTTT.

This clonotype was counted at least ten times. The chain links TRBV12-3 or TRBV12-4 to TRBJ1-2; TRBD1 might be the D (5 bases). V lost 7 bases, J lost 3 bases, and 15 bases lay in between. The CDR3 has 14 amino acids. The CDR3, as DNA: TGTGCCAGCATCTTAATGCGGGGGTACTATGGCTACACCTTC. Translated: CASILMRGYYGYTF.

This clonotype was counted a single time. This sequence joins TRBV20-1 and TRBJ2-7; the match to TRBD1 covers 10 bases. The CDR3 contains 16 residues. With V trimmed by 5 bases and J by 6 bases, 16 bases remained unmatched. CDR1 and CDR2 from the germline V gene are DFQATT and SNEGSKA (reference sequence). The CDR3: CSASAARWDRGGEQYF. CDR3 nucleotides: TGCAGTGCTTCTGCCGCCCGGTGGGACAGGGGCGGCGAGCAGTACTTC.

This chain joins TRBV20-1 and TRBJ2-6, with D perhaps being TRBD1 or TRBD2 (5 bases each). Per germline, CDR1 DFQATT and CDR2 SNEGSKA (reference sequence). Trimming took 6 bases from V and 2 from J, leaving 23 bases between them. The CDR3 is 18 amino acids. The CDR3 protein is CSANGLVPRGPGANVLTF. The CDR3 coding sequence is TGCAGTGCGAACGGTCTGGTGCCAAGGGGACCTGGGGCCAACGTCCTGACTTTC.

This clonotype was counted at least ten times. This rearrangement joins TRBV10-3 to TRBJ2-4; D may be TRBD1 or TRBD2 (5 bases each). Germline V gives CDR1 ENHRY, CDR2 SYGVKD. There are 19 residues in the CDR3. The CDR3 coding sequence is TGTGTGGGATGTGCCAGCAGTGCCCTAGGGGAGTTAGCCAAAAACATTCAGTACTTC. Translating it yields CVGCASSALGELAKNIQYF.

This clonotype was seen repeatedly, ten times or more. This chain connects TRBV7-9 to TRBJ2-7; perhaps TRBD2 as D (6 bases). V lost 8 bases and J 2 bases, leaving 7 bases between the germline ends. This CDR3 spans 11 amino acids. Germline lookup yields CDR1 SEHNR and CDR2 FQNEAQ (reference sequence). This CDR3 reads CASAGPYEQYF. The CDR3 region has the DNA TGTGCCAGCGCGGGACCCTACGAGCAGTACTTC.

This clonotype was counted ten times or more. This rearrangement joins TRBV7-9 to TRBJ1-5; 8 bases agree with TRBD1. Losses at the gene ends were 5 bases for V and 7 bases for J; bases not matched to a gene: 7. This CDR3 region has 14 residues. Germline values: CDR1 SEHNR, CDR2 FQNEAQ (reference sequence). The CDR3 coding sequence is TGTGCCAGCAGCCCCGGGACAGGAGACCAGCCCCAGCATTTT. It specifies CASSPGTGDQPQHF. Complete variable domain (other parts from reference TRBV7-9 and TRBJ1-5): DTGVSQNPRHKITKRGQNVTFRCDPISEHNRLYWYRQTLGQGPEFLTYFQNEAQLEKSRLLSDRFSAERPKGSFSTLEIQRTEQGDSAMYLCASSPGTGDQPQHFGDGTRLSIL.

This clonotype was detected many times. The CDR3 region is CASSLAGQEDLSYEQYF. Here the CDR3 DNA reads TGTGCCAGCAGCTTAGCGGGACAGGAGGATTTATCCTACGAGCAGTACTTC. The rearrangement uses TRBV11-1 and TRBJ2-7; 8 nucleotides agree with TRBD1. The trim removed 0 bases at V and 1 base at J, leaving 8 bases unmatched. This CDR3 contains 17 residues. Germline values: CDR1 SGHAT, CDR2 FQDESV (reference sequence).